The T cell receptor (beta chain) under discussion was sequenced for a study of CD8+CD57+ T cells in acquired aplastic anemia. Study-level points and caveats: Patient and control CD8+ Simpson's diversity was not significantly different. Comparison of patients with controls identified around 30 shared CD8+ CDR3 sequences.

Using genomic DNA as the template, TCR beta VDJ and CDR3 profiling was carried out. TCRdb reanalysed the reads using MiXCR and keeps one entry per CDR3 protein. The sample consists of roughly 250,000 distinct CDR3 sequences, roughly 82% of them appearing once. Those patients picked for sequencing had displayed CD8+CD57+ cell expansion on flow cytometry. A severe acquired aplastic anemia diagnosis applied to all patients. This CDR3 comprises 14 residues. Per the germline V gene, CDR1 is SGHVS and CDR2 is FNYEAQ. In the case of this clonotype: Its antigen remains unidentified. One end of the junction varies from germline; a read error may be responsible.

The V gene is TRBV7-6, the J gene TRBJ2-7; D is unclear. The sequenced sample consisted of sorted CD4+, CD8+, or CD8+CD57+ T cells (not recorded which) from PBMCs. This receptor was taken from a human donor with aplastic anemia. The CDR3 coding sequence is TGTGCCAGCAGCTTGACCCCGAATTATTCACACCACCACTTC. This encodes CASSLTPNYSHHHF.